The 21 T cell receptor beta chains reported below all come from one sample, sequenced in a study of blood T cell repertoires in COVID-19. Using immunoSEQ multiplex PCR, the repertoire was profiled, and TCRdb retains in-frame clones only, with some absent. The sample records roughly 31,000 clones, roughly nine tenths being singletons. The sample consisted of peripheral blood. Source of these receptors: a man older than 75 with acute or convalescent COVID-19.

The chain has TRBV10-3 and TRBJ1-3; D remains unclear. Trimming removed 2 bases at V and 4 bases at J, with 9 bases between. CDR1 and CDR2 from the germline V gene are ENHRY and SYGVKD. The CDR3 is made up of 14 amino acids. In nucleotides, the CDR3 is TGTGCCATCAGTGAGCGGGGAGACGGAAACACCATATATTTT. Translating it yields CAISERGDGNTIYF.

The table lists this clone with a count of one. The chain joins TRBV24-1 to TRBJ1-5, with TRBD1 as a possible D gene (6 bases). The CDR3 sequence is 16 residues long. The V gene lost 5 bases and the J gene lost 0 bases, with 13 bases spanning the gap. Germline V gives CDR1 KGHDR, CDR2 SFDVKD. DNA for the CDR3: TGTGCCACCAGTGGGACAGAGGGACCTAGCAATCAGCCCCAGCATTTT. Residues: CATSGTEGPSNQPQHF.

This clone occurred once. CDR3 loop: CASSVRSQGSNYGYTF. As DNA, the CDR3 is TGTGCCAGCAGCGTACGATCACAGGGTAGTAACTATGGCTACACCTTC. The chain joins TRBV21-1 to TRBJ1-2; the tabulated D call, TRBD1, remains unverified against the DNA. TRBV21-1 is labeled a pseudogene. There are 16 residues in the CDR3.

The CDR3, as DNA: TGTGCCAGCAGCTTGGGCAGGGGGCCTAACGAGCAGTACTTC. Its protein product is CASSLGRGPNEQYF. This rearrangement joins TRBV5-5 to TRBJ2-7; 8 bases map to TRBD1. The ends lost 0 bases at V and 5 bases at J; junction bases unmatched: 4. This CDR3 is 14 amino acids long. Germline lookup yields CDR1 SGHKS and CDR2 YYEKEE (reference sequence).

The genes are TRBV19 and TRBJ2-3; maybe TRBD1 (6 bases). CDR3 size: 15 residues. The V gene's germline CDR1 is LNHDA and CDR2 SQIVND (reference sequence). V shed 3 bases and J shed 5 bases, with 15 bases lying between them. CDR3 sequence reads: CASSIGLGGRDTQYF. The CDR3 region has the DNA TGTGCCAGTAGTATCGGGTTAGGGGGACGAGATACGCAGTATTTT.

This clone was recorded once. The rearrangement joins TRBV10-3 to TRBJ1-2, with D maybe TRBD1 (6 bases). The CDR3 is made up of 12 amino acids. Germline-derived CDR1 and CDR2 are ENHRY and SYGVKD. Trimming pared 5 bases from V and 8 bases from J, leaving 12 bases between. The CDR3 DNA reads TGTGCCATCAGTTCAACCCAGGGGGGCTACACCTTC. Translation: CAISSTQGGYTF.

V usage is TRBV5-3 and J usage is TRBJ1-5, with 9 bases aligning to TRBD1. TRBV5-3 is known as an ORF, though its function is uncertain. After removal of 0 bases from V and 1 base from J, the junction contained 8 bases not matched to a gene. The CDR3 runs to 18 residues. The CDR3 sequence: CARSLAGTGLRSNQPQHF. In DNA form, the CDR3 reads TGTGCCAGAAGCTTGGCGGGGACAGGGCTGAGGAGCAATCAGCCCCAGCATTTT.

Only one count was recorded for this clone. The rearrangement joins TRBV5-1 to TRBJ2-1; 8 bases agree with TRBD1. V shed 3 bases and J 6 bases; nucleotides not matched to a gene: 8. CDR1 and CDR2 from the germline V gene are SGHRS and YFSETQ. The CDR3 spans 15 residues. CDR3 in DNA: TGCGCCAGCAGCTCGAGACAGGGGTCGGTCAATGAGCAGTTCTTC. Its protein is CASSSRQGSVNEQFF.

This clone appeared once. The gene calls are TRBV18 and TRBJ1-1; D uncertain. Germline CDR1 is KGHSH and CDR2 is LQKENI. V shed 2 bases and J shed 3 bases, with 16 bases lying between them. This CDR3 contains 16 residues. The CDR3 region is CASSPSSGRLDTEAFF. CDR3 DNA sequence: TGTGCCAGCTCACCATCTTCTGGGAGATTGGACACTGAAGCTTTCTTT.

The DNA of the CDR3 is TGTGCCATCAGGGCCGATAGCGGATACGAGCAGTACTTC. It encodes CAIRADSGYEQYF. The chain links TRBV10-3 to TRBJ2-7; the D gene is possibly TRBD2 (6 bases). Germline-derived CDR1 and CDR2 are ENHRY and SYGVKD. The CDR3 loop spans 13 amino acids. V shed 6 bases and J shed 4 bases, with 13 bases lying between them.

The J gene is TRBJ1-1, the V gene TRBV3-1 (or the pseudogene TRBV3-2); D is perhaps TRBD1 (5 bases). The CDR3 length is 16 residues. The V and J ends lost 1 base and 7 bases respectively, with 19 bases between them. Germline V gene sequence: CDR1 LGHDT, CDR2 YNNKEL (reference sequence). The CDR3 here is CASSQAGGSRVGEAFF. The CDR3 DNA follows: TGTGCCAGCAGCCAAGCGGGGGGGTCCAGGGTGGGTGAAGCTTTCTTT.

The chain combines TRBV13 with TRBJ1-2; 10 bases are shared with TRBD1. Germline trimming cut 5 bases from V and 5 bases from J; bases unmatched to any gene: 2. From germline, CDR1 is PRHDT and CDR2 FYEKMQ (reference sequence). The length of the CDR3 is 13 residues. CDR3 DNA sequence: TGTGCCAGCAGCCGGACAGGGGGTTATGGCTACACCTTC. Its translation is CASSRTGGYGYTF.

The J gene is TRBJ2-7, the V gene TRBV7-3; a possible D gene is TRBD2 (5 bases). CDR3 length equals 14 residues. The V end lost 5 bases, the J end lost 3 bases, and 14 bases lay between the germline ends. CDR1 and CDR2 (germline): SGHTA, FQGTGA. The CDR3 sequence: CASSPLAGGYEQYF. CDR3 sequence (DNA): TGTGCCAGCAGCCCATTGGCCGGAGGCTACGAGCAGTACTTC. Full variable domain (missing parts from reference TRBV7-3 and TRBJ2-7): GAGVSQTPSNKVTEKGKYVELRCDPISGHTALYWYRQSLGQGPEFLIYFQGTGAADDSGLPNDRFFAVRPEGSVSTLKIQRTERGDSAVYLCASSPLAGGYEQYFGPGTRLTVT.

V gene TRBV14 combines with J gene TRBJ1-6, with 8 bases matching TRBD1. Per the germline V gene, CDR1 is SGHDN and CDR2 is FVKESK. Losses at the gene ends were 2 bases for V and 4 bases for J; bases not matched to a gene: 10. This CDR3 region has 18 residues. CDR3 residues: CASSQLLTGDIYNSPLHF. CDR3 nucleotides: TGTGCCAGCAGCCAACTGCTGACAGGGGACATATATAATTCACCCCTCCACTTT.

In regard to this clone: At the DNA level, this CDR3 is encoded by other sequences in the same sample as well. The chain links TRBV19 to TRBJ1-1, with 7 positions matching TRBD1. The CDR3 extends over 13 amino acids. J lost 3 bases, V lost 6 bases, and 4 bases had no gene match. CDR1 and CDR2 (germline): LNHDA, SQIVND (reference sequence). The CDR3: CASSTTGDTEAFF. For the CDR3, the DNA is TGTGCCAGTAGCACCACAGGGGACACTGAAGCTTTCTTT. The whole variable domain, filled in from reference TRBV19 and TRBJ1-1, reads DGGITQSPKYLFRKEGQNVTLSCEQNLNHDAMYWYRQDPGQGLRLIYYSQIVNDFQKGDIAEGYSVSREKKESFPLTVTSAQKNPTAFYLCASSTTGDTEAFFGQGTRLTVV.

CDR3 DNA sequence: TGTGCCACCAGCAGAGATGGTTCTAGGAGAATTAACTATGGCTACACCTTC. It yields the protein CATSRDGSRRINYGYTF. V is TRBV15 and J is TRBJ1-2; D unresolved. CDR3 length equals 17 residues. Trimming took 0 bases from V and 1 from J, leaving 15 bases between them. Germline values: CDR1 LNHNV, CDR2 YYDKDF (reference sequence).

This clone was recorded only once. The CDR3 region is CASSIARGGSTEAFF. CDR3 coding DNA: TGTGCCAGTAGTATAGCTAGGGGCGGGAGCACTGAAGCTTTCTTT. V and J are TRBV19 and TRBJ1-1, with D possibly TRBD1 on 5 matching bases. Trimming stripped 1 base from V and 4 bases from J, with 13 bases between. Germline V gene lookup returns CDR1 LNHDA and CDR2 SQIVND (reference sequence). The CDR3 loop spans 15 amino acids.

J is TRBJ1-6 and V is TRBV29-1; 7 bases match TRBD1. CDR1 is SQVTM, CDR2 ANQGSEA, per germline. The CDR3 is made up of 15 amino acids. Trimming cost V 5 bases and J 2 bases; bases outside gene matches: 6. In DNA form, the CDR3 reads TGCAGCGTTCCTCTCGACAGGGCCTATAATTCACCCCTCCACTTT. This encodes CSVPLDRAYNSPLHF.

This clone came up once. This chain links TRBV11-2 with TRBJ2-3; tentative D call: TRBD2 (5 bases). The CDR3 runs to 14 residues. Trimming removed 5 bases from V and 1 base from J, with 10 bases in between. Germline V gives CDR1 SGHAT, CDR2 FQNNGV. CDR3 nucleotide sequence: TGTGCCAGCAGCCAACGGACTGGCACAGATACGCAGTATTTT. Protein sequence: CASSQRTGTDTQYF.

The genes are TRBV6-5 and TRBJ1-3; 7 bases are shared with TRBD1. CDR3 length equals 14 residues. Trimming at V came to 11 bases and at J to 4 bases, leaving 11 bases not matched to a gene. Looked up from germline, CDR1 is MNHEY and CDR2 is SVGAGI. The CDR3 here is CAGGDRVFGNTIYF. DNA for the CDR3: TGTGCCGGCGGAGACAGGGTGTTCGGAAACACCATATATTTT.

The rearrangement links TRBV6-1 to TRBJ2-1; 10 bases line up with TRBD2. The CDR3 contains 16 residues. In germline, CDR1 is MNHNS, CDR2 SASEGT. Unmatched junction bases numbered 4, after V lost 4 bases and J lost 1 base. CDR3 residues: CASSVSAGGSYNEQFF. Written as DNA, the CDR3 is TGTGCCAGCAGTGTTTCAGCGGGGGGGTCCTACAATGAGCAGTTCTTC.